The entry that follows covers one T cell receptor (beta chain) sequence. Its matching antigen is unknown. V was clipped by 1 base and J by 0 bases; unmatched bases: 6. This CDR3 comprises 16 residues. Germline CDR1 reads LNHDA; CDR2 reads SQIVND (reference sequence). This record belongs to a study of PD-1 blockade in mismatch repair-deficient tumors. Overall study context: Patients had about a dozen mismatch repair-deficient cancer types, all previously treated and progressing.

Study-level results: After pembrolizumab, tumor-resident clones rose rapidly, then generally contracted before radiologic responses.

Every patient had mismatch repair deficiency by PCR or immunohistochemistry. Three pembrolizumab responders had their TCRs sequenced. Only in-frame clones appear in the TCRdb table, and some are missing; sequencing was by immunoSEQ multiplex PCR. Of roughly 120,000 clones listed, approximately 91% were seen once; the top ten hold 12%. The V gene is TRBV19, the J gene TRBJ2-7; 7 bases line up with TRBD2. Sequences were derived from peripheral blood, sampled 72 weeks after starting pembrolizumab. The TCR sequence derives from an adult with mismatch repair-deficient cancer. DNA for the CDR3: TGTGCCAGTAGTATAGTCGCGGGGAGGGCCTCCTACGAGCAGTACTTC. Translation gives CASSIVAGRASYEQYF.